The 10 T cell receptor beta chains below come from one sample, sequenced in a study of a mutant IDH1 vaccine in newly diagnosed glioma. Time point meaning: week 11, during vaccination. Every vaccine dose comprised 300 ug of mutant IDH1 20-mer peptide plus topical imiquimod. The repertoire was sequenced with immunoSEQ multiplex PCR; TCRdb's copy has only in-frame clones and lacks some. The table records some 30,000 clones, approximately 78% of them present only once. These receptors are not linked to any known antigen. The specimen comprised PBMCs, sampled from a glioma patient whose treatment included an IDH1 peptide vaccine. The receptors shown here come from a man aged 25-45 years with glioma.

This chain connects TRBV28 to TRBJ1-1; the D is unclear. The V end was cut by 2 bases, the J end by 7 bases, with 5 bases between. The CDR3 consists of 11 residues. Looked up from germline, CDR1 is MDHEN and CDR2 is SYDVKM. CDR3 sequence reads: CASSLEREAFF. In DNA form, the CDR3 reads TGTGCCAGCAGTTTAGAACGTGAAGCTTTCTTT.

J is TRBJ2-7 and V is TRBV4-2; 8 nucleotides agree with TRBD2. J lost 3 bases, V lost 0 bases, and 4 bases had no gene match. In germline, CDR1 is LGHNA, CDR2 YNFKEQ. This CDR3 comprises 15 residues. This CDR3 reads CASSQDLSGSYEQYF. The CDR3 DNA reads TGTGCCAGCAGCCAAGATTTGAGCGGGAGCTACGAGCAGTACTTC.

V and J are TRBV10-3 and TRBJ1-2, with D perhaps TRBD1 (5 bases). Trimming pared 4 bases from V and 2 bases from J, leaving 5 bases between. The CDR3 is 12 amino acids. Looked up from germline, CDR1 is ENHRY and CDR2 is SYGVKD. The CDR3 protein is CAISGGNYGYTF. Written as DNA, the CDR3 is TGTGCCATCAGTGGGGGCAACTATGGCTACACCTTC.

The chain has TRBV19 and TRBJ1-1; a weak D match, TRBD1 (6 bases). From germline, CDR1 is LNHDA and CDR2 SQIVND (reference sequence). V lost 3 bases and J 3 bases, leaving 11 bases between the germline ends. The CDR3 length is 14 residues. The CDR3 spells CASSILGGDTEAFF. The CDR3 region has the DNA TGTGCCAGTAGTATTCTAGGGGGGGACACTGAAGCTTTCTTT. Using reference TRBV19 and TRBJ1-1 for the parts outside the CDR3, the full variable domain is DGGITQSPKYLFRKEGQNVTLSCEQNLNHDAMYWYRQDPGQGLRLIYYSQIVNDFQKGDIAEGYSVSREKKESFPLTVTSAQKNPTAFYLCASSILGGDTEAFFGQGTRLTVV.

This clone came up once. This chain connects TRBV9 to TRBJ1-3; a weak D match, TRBD1 (5 bases). The V gene's germline CDR1 is SGDLS and CDR2 YYNGEE. V lost 0 bases and J 3 bases, leaving 13 bases between the germline ends. This CDR3 contains 16 residues. The CDR3 sequence is CASSVGVGDVGNTIYF. CDR3 bases: TGTGCCAGCAGCGTAGGCGTCGGGGACGTTGGAAACACCATATATTTT.

The chain couples TRBV7-2 to TRBJ1-2, with a possible D match to TRBD1 (6 bases). Germline V CDR1 and CDR2: SGHTA, FQGNSA. This CDR3 contains 17 residues. Trimming stripped 6 bases from V and 0 bases from J, with 20 bases between. CDR3: CASRGINTGTSNYGYTF. CDR3 coding DNA: TGTGCCAGCAGGGGTATCAATACAGGGACCTCTAACTATGGCTACACCTTC.

The chain links TRBV5-1 to TRBJ1-6; 7 nucleotides agree with TRBD1. The V gene's germline CDR1 is SGHRS and CDR2 YFSETQ. V lost 0 bases to trimming and J lost 5 bases; unmatched junction nucleotides: 11. This CDR3 region has 18 residues. In DNA, the CDR3 is TGCGCCAGCAGCTTGGGGGTCCGGGGGACAGTGCATAATTCACCCCTCCACTTT. Amino acid sequence: CASSLGVRGTVHNSPLHF.

The chain recombines TRBV15 with TRBJ2-7, with 10 bases matching TRBD2. This CDR3 is built from 14 residues. The germline CDR1 and CDR2 sequences are LNHNV and YYDKDF (reference sequence). V lost 7 bases, J lost 0 bases, and 3 bases stayed unmatched. CDR3 loop: CATTLAGSSYEQYF. The CDR3 region has the DNA TGTGCCACCACACTAGCGGGGAGCTCCTACGAGCAGTACTTC.

The chain couples TRBV5-1 to TRBJ2-7; no clear D gene. From germline, CDR1 is SGHRS and CDR2 YFSETQ. Trimming took off 4 bases at V and 6 bases at J, with 11 bases between the two ends. This CDR3 has 12 residues. CDR3 nucleotides: TGCGCCAGCAGCGTCGGCCGAGGCGAGCAGTACTTC. Translation gives CASSVGRGEQYF.

This sequence joins TRBV25-1 and TRBJ2-3, with D perhaps matching TRBD2 (7 bases). CDR1 and CDR2 from the germline V gene are MGHDK and SYGVNS. V was shortened by 10 bases and J by 4 bases, with 21 bases between the two germline ends. CDR3 length: 15 amino acids. The CDR3 spells CATTGGAGVADTQYF. The CDR3 region has the DNA TGTGCCACAACTGGGGGGGCAGGGGTAGCAGATACGCAGTATTTT.